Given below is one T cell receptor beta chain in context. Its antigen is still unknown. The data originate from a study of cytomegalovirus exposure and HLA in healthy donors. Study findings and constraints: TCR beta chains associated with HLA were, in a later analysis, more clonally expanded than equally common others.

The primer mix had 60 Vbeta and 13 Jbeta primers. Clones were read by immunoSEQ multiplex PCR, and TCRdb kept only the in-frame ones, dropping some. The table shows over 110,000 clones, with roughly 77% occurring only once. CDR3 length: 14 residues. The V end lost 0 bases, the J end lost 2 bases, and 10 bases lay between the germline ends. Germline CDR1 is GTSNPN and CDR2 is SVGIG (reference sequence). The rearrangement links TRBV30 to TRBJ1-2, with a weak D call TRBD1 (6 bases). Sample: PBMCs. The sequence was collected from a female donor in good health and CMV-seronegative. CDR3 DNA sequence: TGTGCCTGGAGTGTAAAGGGGGGGAACTATGGCTACACCTTC. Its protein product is CAWSVKGGNYGYTF.